This TCR beta chain was recovered during a study of T-cell reconstitution after alpha-beta-depleted transplantation in children. The TCRbeta library incorporated unique molecular identifiers. TCRdb fed the PCR reads into MiXCR, producing one record per CDR3 protein. The sample lists 200,000 to 250,000 distinct CDR3 sequences; around 12% were seen once. This clonotype was seen repeatedly, ten times or more. The CDR3 has 14 amino acids. Looked up from germline, CDR1 is SQVTM and CDR2 is ANQGSEA. V gave up 0 bases and J gave up 5 bases, with 12 bases separating them. The J gene is TRBJ2-3, the V gene TRBV29-1; maybe TRBD2 (6 bases). This receptor was obtained from a human donor who donated a stem cell graft to a child with acute lymphoblastic leukemia. Sequencing was performed on PBMCs from the stem cell graft donor, taken from the stem cell graft. The CDR3, as DNA: TGCAGCGTTGAAGATGGAGTAGCGGTAGATACGCAGTATTTT. Its translation is CSVEDGVAVDTQYF.